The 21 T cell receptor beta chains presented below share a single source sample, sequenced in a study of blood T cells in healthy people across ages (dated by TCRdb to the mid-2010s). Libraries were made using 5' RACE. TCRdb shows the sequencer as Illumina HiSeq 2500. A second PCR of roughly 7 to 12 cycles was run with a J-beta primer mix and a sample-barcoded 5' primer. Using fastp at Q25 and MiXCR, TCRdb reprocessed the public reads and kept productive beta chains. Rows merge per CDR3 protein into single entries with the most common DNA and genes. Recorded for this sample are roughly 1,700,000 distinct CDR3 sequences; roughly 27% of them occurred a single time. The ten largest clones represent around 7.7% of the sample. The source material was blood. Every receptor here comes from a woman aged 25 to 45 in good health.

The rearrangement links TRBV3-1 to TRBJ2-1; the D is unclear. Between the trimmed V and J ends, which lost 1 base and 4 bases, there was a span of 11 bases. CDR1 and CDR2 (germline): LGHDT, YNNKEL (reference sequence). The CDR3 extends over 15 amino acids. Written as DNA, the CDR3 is TGTGCCAGCAGCCAAGTTTCAACACTTTACAATGAGCAGTTCTTC. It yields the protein CASSQVSTLYNEQFF.

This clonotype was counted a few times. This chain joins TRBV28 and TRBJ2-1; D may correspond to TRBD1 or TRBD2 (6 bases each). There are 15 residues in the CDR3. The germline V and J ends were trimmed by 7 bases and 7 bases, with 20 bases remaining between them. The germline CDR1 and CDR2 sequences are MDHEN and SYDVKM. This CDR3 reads CASKERGGRENEQFF. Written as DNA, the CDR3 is TGTGCCAGCAAAGAACGAGGGGGGCGAGAGAATGAGCAGTTCTTC.

The CDR3 DNA is TGTGCCAGCAGCCCCCTTAACGCAGATACGCAGTATTTT. The encoded protein is CASSPLNADTQYF. This chain joins TRBV12-3 or TRBV12-4 and TRBJ2-3; D remains unclear. The CDR3 runs 13 residues. Trimming removed 6 bases from V and 4 bases from J, with 11 bases in between.

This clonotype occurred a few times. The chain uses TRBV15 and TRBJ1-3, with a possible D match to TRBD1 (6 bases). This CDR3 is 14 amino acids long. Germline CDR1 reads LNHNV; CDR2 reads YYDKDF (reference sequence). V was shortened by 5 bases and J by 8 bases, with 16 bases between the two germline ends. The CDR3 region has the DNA TGTGCCACCAGCGGGACGGGGGCGCGGGACACCATATATTTT. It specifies CATSGTGARDTIYF.

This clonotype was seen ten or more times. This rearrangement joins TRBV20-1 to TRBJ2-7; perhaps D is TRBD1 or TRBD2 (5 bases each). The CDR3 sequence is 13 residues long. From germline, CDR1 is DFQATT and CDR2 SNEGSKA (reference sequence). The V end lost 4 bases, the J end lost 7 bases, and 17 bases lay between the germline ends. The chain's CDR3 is CSANIDRDGEQYF. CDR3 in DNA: TGCAGTGCTAACATCGACCGGGACGGTGAGCAGTACTTC.

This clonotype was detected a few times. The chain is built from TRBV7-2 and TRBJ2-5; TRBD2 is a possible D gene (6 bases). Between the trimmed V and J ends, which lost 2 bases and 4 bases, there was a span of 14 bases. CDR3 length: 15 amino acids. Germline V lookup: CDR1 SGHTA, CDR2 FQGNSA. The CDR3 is CASSLWGVGGETQYF. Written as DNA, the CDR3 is TGTGCCAGCAGCTTATGGGGGGTAGGAGGAGAGACCCAGTACTTC.

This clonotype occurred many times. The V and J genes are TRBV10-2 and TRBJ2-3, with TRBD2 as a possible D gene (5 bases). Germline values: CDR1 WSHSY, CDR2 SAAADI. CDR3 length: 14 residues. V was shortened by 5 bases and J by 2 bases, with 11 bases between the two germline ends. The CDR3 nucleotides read TGCGCCAGCAGTCGAACTAGGGACACAGATACGCAGTATTTT. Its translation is CASSRTRDTDTQYF.

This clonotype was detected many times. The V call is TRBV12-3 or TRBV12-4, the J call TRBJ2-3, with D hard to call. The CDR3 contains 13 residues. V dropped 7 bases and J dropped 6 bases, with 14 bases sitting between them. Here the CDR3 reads CASTALGMDTQYF. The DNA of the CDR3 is TGTGCCAGCACGGCACTTGGGATGGATACGCAGTATTTT.

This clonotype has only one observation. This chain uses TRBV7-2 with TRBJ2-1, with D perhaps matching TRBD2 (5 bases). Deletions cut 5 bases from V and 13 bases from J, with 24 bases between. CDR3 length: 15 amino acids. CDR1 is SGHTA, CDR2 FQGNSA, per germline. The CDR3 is CASSPARLEDETQFF. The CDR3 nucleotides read TGTGCCAGCAGCCCCGCCCGGCTGGAGGATGAGACCCAGTTCTTC.

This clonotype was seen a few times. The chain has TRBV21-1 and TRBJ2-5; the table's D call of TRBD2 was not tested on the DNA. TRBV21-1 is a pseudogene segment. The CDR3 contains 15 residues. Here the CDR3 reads CASSKEGGRRETQYF. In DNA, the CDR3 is TGTGCCAGCAGCAAAGAGGGCGGGAGAAGGGAGACCCAGTACTTC.

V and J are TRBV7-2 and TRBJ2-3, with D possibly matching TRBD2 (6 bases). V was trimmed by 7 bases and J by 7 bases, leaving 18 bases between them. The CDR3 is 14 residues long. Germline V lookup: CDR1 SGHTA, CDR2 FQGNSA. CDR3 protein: CASNRAGGGHTQYF. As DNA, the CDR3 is TGTGCCAGCAATCGAGCGGGTGGCGGTCATACGCAGTATTTT.

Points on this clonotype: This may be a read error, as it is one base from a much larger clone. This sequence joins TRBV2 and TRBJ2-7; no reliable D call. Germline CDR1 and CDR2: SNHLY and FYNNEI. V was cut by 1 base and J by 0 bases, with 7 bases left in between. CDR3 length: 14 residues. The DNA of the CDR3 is TGTGCCAGCAGTGAAGACCGGAGCTCCTACGAGCAGTACTTC. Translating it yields CASSEDRSSYEQYF.

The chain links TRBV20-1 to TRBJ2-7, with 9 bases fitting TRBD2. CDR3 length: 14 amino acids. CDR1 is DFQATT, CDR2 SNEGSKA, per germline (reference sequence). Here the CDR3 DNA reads TGCAGCGGGGCTAGCGGGAACAGCTCCTACGAGCAGTACTTC. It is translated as CSGASGNSSYEQYF.

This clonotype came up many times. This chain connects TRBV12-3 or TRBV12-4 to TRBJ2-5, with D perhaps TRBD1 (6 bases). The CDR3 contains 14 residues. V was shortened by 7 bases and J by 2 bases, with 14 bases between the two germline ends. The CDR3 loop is CASTPDSKQETQYF. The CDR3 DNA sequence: TGTGCCAGCACCCCGGACAGTAAACAAGAGACCCAGTACTTC.

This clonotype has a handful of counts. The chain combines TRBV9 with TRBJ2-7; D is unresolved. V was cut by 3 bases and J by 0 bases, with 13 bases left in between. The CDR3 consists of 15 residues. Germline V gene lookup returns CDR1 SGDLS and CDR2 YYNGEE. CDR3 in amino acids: CASSAGAESSYEQYF. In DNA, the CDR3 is TGTGCCAGCAGCGCCGGAGCTGAGAGCTCCTACGAGCAGTACTTC.

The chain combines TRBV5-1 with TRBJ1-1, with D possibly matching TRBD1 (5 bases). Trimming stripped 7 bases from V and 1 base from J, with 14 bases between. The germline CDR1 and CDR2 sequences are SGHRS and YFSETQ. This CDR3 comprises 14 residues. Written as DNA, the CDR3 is TGCGCCAGCGGGGCTCAGGTCTCGAACACTGAAGCTTTCTTT. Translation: CASGAQVSNTEAFF.

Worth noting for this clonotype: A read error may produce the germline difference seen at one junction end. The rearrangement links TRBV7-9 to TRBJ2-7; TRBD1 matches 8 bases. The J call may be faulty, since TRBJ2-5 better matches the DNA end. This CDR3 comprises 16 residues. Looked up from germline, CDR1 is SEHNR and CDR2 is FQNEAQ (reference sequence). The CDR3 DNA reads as TGTGCCGGCAGCACTCTGGACAGGGCCGCCCTGGAGACCCAGTACTTC. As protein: CAGSTLDRAALETQYF.

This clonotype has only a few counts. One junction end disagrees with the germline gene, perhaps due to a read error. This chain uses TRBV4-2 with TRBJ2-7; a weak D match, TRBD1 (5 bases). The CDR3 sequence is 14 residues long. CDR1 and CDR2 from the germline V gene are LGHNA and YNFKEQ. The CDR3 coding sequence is TGTGCCAACAGCCAAGATCTCAGGGCTGACGAGCAGTACTTC. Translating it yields CANSQDLRADEQYF.

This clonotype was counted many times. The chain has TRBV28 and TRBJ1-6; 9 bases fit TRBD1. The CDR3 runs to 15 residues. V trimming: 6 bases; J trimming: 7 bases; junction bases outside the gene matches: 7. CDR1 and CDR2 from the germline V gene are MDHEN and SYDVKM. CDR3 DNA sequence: TGTGCCAGCAGCTTAACCGGGACAGGGAATTCACCCCTCCACTTT. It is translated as CASSLTGTGNSPLHF. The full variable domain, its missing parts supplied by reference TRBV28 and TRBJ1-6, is DVKVTQSSRYLVKRTGEKVFLECVQDMDHENMFWYRQDPGLGLRLIYFSYDVKMKEKGDIPEGYSVSREKKERFSLILESASTNQTSMYLCASSLTGTGNSPLHFGNGTRLTVT.

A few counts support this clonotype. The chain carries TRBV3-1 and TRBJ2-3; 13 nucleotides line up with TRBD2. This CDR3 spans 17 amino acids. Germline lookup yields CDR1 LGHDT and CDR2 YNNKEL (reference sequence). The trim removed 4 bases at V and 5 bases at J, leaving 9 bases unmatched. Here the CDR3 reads CASSLQTGLAGRDTQYF. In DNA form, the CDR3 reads TGTGCCAGCAGCCTACAAACGGGACTAGCGGGAAGAGATACGCAGTATTTT.

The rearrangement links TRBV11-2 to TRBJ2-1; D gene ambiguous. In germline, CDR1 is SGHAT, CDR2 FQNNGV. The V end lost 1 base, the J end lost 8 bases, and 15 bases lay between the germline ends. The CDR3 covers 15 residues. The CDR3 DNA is TGTGCCAGCAGCTTAGTCTCTTTAAACTTGGATGAGCAGTTCTTC. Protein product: CASSLVSLNLDEQFF.